The T cell receptor beta chain described here comes from a study of vaccination and CD4 T cells after COVID-19. Study background: Typically, post-vaccine samples were obtained a median approximately 72 days after dose two, within a range of 14 to 241.

The ends lost 3 bases at V and 9 bases at J; junction bases unmatched: 14. The CDR3 is made up of 17 amino acids. Looked up from germline, CDR1 is MNHEY and CDR2 is SVGAGI. The Oncomine TCR Beta short-read assay sequenced DNA from cultured CD4+ T cells. In TCRdb, the PCR reads were re-called with MiXCR into one record per CDR3 protein. The sample yields about 13,000 distinct CDR3 sequences, 40% to 50% seen once. Described treatment: roughly nine-day PBMC culture with coronavirus spike peptide pools or control peptides (ViraFEST assay). Every well contained under 2.5 million PBMCs, which were grown with approximately 9.6 IU/ml IL-2 and about 10 ug/ml peptide pools. Worth noting for this clonotype: Its specificity is unknown.

Material: CD4+ T cells from blood, cultured in vitro. The sequence was obtained from a human donor who had recovered from COVID-19. This chain uses TRBV6-5 with TRBJ2-5; TRBD1 matches 12 bases. This CDR3 reads CASSYGTGGRGHDSQYF. The CDR3 bases are TGTGCCAGCAGTTATGGGACAGGGGGCCGAGGTCATGACTCCCAGTACTTC.